This entry features one T cell receptor (beta chain) sequence. Its antigen is unidentified. Sequencing used immunoSEQ multiplex PCR; TCRdb keeps in-frame clones, though not all of them. The table has roughly 140,000 clones, around 90% seen once. The data were obtained in a study of CD4+ T cells in melanoma. General observations from the study: Reportedly, melanoma neoantigen-specific CD4+ T cells showed varied differentiation states. A reported correlation linked neoantigen-specific CD4+ T cells to CD8+, macrophage and B cell function.

This CDR3 is built from 15 residues. V was shortened by 1 base and J by 4 bases, with 8 bases between the two germline ends. The germline V gene encodes CDR1 MGHRA and CDR2 YSYEKL. This chain links TRBV4-1 with TRBJ1-6, with D uncertain. The origin of this receptor is a human donor with melanoma. The CDR3 DNA reads as TGCGCCAGCAGCCAAGTAGGGCGGTATAATTCACCCCTCCACTTT. As protein: CASSQVGRYNSPLHF.